Detailed here is one T cell receptor beta chain. Germline V lookup: CDR1 SGHDT, CDR2 YYEEEE. After removal of 0 bases from V and 4 bases from J, the junction contained 9 bases not matched to a gene. CDR3 size: 16 residues. PCR was performed a second time for about 7 to 11 cycles using a sample-barcoded 5' primer and a J-beta primer mix. TCRdb used MiXCR to reprocess the 5' RACE reads, holding one entry per CDR3 protein. The sample consists of roughly 900,000 distinct CDR3 sequences, 25% to 35% of them appearing once. This specimen belongs to a study of blood T cells in healthy people across ages. Sequenced material: blood. This rearrangement joins TRBV5-6 to TRBJ1-1; 7 nucleotides align to TRBD1. The receptor comes from an elderly woman in good health. CDR3 protein: CASSLGQGSFSTEAFF. CDR3 nucleotide sequence: TGTGCCAGCAGCTTGGGACAGGGATCTTTTTCCACTGAAGCTTTCTTT.